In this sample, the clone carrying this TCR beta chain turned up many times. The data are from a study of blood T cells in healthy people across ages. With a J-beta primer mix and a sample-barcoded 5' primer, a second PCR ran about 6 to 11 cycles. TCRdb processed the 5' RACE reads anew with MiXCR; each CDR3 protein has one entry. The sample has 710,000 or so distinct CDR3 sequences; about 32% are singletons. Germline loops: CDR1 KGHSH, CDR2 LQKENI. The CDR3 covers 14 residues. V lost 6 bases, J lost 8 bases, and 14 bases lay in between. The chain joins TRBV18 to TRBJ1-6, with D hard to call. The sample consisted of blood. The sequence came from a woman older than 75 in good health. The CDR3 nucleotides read TGTGCCAGCTCTCGGGCCGGAGATTATTCACCCCTCCACTTT. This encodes CASSRAGDYSPLHF. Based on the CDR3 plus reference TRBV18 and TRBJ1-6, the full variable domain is NAGVMQNPRHLVRRRGQEARLRCSPMKGHSHVYWYRQLPEEGLKFMVYLQKENIIDESGMPKERFSAEFPKEGPSILRIQQVVRGDSAAYFCASSRAGDYSPLHFGNGTRLTVT.